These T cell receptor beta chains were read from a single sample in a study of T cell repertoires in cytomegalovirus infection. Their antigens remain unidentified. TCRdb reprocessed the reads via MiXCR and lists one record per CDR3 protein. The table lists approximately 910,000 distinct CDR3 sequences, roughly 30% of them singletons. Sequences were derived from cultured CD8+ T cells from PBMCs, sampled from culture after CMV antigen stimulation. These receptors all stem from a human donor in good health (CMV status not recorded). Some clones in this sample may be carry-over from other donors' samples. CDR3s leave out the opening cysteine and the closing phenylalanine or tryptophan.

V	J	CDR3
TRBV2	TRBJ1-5	ASKQLDGGQPQH
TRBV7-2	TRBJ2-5	ASSLNPSPIGLRQETQY
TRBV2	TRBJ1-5	ASSLGGFVDQPQH
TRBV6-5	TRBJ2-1	ASSYRTGRYRNEQF
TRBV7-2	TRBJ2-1	ASSLGWAGIYNEQF
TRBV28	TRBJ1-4	ASSSDRGGFGKLF
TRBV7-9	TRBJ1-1	ASSLEALAANTEAF
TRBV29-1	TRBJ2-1	SVETTTYNEQF
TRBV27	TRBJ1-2	ASSLSGAITRGNYGYT
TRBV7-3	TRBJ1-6	ASSTTGVSPLH
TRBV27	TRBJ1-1	ASSLLFSPSNRHTEAF
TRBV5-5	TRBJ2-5	ASSLQGGEGETQY
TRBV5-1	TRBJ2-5	ASSFNGGEGETQY
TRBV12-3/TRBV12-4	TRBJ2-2	ASSLAGLYTGELF
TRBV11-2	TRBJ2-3	ASSLFGTSGSGSTDTQY
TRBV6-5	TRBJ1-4	ASRPTGRATNEKLF
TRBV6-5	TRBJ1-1	ASSWTQTGTEAF
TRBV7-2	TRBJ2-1	ASSLPREETSGPFNEQF
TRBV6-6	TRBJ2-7	ASSPISGGDYEQY
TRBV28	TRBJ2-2	ASSLFRERTGELF
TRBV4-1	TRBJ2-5	ASSQVSRGDEETQY
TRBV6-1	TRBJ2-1	ASMRTRAYNEQF
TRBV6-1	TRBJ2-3	ASSPWTGLRDTQY
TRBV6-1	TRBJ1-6	ASSGSNRVRDSPLH
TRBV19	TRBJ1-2	ASSTSGRAAGYTYGYT
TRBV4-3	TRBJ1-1	ASSQETGWTEAF
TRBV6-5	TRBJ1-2	ASSFYITAPRGYGYT
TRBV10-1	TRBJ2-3	ASSLDAPDTQY
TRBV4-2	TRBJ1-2	ASSQEEGQNYGYT
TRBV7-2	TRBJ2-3	ASSFRTGGYEDTQY
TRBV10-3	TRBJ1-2	AISDPDRGPAYGYT
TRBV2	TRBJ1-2	ASEGQIGGYT
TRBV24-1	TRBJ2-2	ATSDPDSSNTGELF
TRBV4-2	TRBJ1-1	ASSQLEGPNTEAF
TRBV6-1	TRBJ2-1	ASSGEERDYLRSSYNEQF
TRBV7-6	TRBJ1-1	ASSQGQGAQGNTEAF
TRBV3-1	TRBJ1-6	ASSITQGANSPLH
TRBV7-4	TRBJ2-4	ASSLVGGRENIQY
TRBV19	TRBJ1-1	ASSIPLPGRSTEAF
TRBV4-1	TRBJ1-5	ASSQVQGISNQPQH
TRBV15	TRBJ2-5	ATSMGQARVETQY
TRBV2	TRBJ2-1	ASRPVGLAARGEQF
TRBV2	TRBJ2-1	ASSPTAAVEQF
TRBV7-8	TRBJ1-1	ASSLNRGPEAF
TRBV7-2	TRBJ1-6	ASSSTGPNSPLH
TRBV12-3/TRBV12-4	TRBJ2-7	ASSAGTNYEQY
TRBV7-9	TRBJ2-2	ASSPPDQFVSGELF
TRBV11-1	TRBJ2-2	ASSSLRGPGGELF
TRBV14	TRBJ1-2	ASSQDLNRDYGYT
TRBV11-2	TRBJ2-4	ASSLWTGSIQY
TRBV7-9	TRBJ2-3	ASRTGQGITDTQY
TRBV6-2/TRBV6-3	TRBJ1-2	ASSPGTDANYGYT
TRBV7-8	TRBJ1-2	ASSLRGGDGYT
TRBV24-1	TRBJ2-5	ATAGIQETQY
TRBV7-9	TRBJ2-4	ASSSDGYIQY
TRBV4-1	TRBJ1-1	ASSQGTQGAWTEAF
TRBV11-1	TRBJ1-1	ASSLRTVRNTEAF